The rows below give T cell receptor beta chains drawn from one sample of a study of cytomegalovirus exposure and HLA in healthy donors. Sequenced by immunoSEQ multiplex PCR; TCRdb stores in-frame clones only, minus some. The profile covers about 140,000 clones, with around 72% appearing a single time and roughly 4% taken by the ten largest. Sequenced input: PBMCs. All receptors come from a middle-aged man in good health and CMV-seropositive. CDR3s include the opening cysteine and the closing phenylalanine or tryptophan. D genes are given only for firm matches. Size is stated for part of the rows, as once, few or many counts, or as a class when the clone is expanded.

V	J	D	size	DNA	CDR3
TRBV5-4	TRBJ1-2	-	-	TGTGCCAGCAGCTTGGTAGGGGTATACGGCTACACCTTC	CASSLVGVYGYTF
TRBV5-1	TRBJ1-1	-	-	TGCGCCAGCAGCTCAGGGCCGGGACGCGGGGTCACTGAAGCTTTCTTT	CASSSGPGRGVTEAFF
TRBV18	TRBJ1-6	-	few	TGTGCCAGCTCACCCCAGACAGCGAACTATAATTCACCCCTCCACTTT	CASSPQTANYNSPLHF
TRBV9	TRBJ2-2	TRBD2	-	TGTGCCAGCAGCGTAAATGCGGGGGGGACCGGGGAGCTGTTTTTT	CASSVNAGGTGELFF
TRBV5-5	TRBJ1-4	-	-	TGTGCCAGCAGCTTGGGGCGGGGGATTGAAAAACTGTTTTTT	CASSLGRGIEKLFF
TRBV14	TRBJ1-1	-	-	TGTGCCAGCAGCCAAGTTCCCAGTGCAGGGTTCTCTGAAGCTTTCTTT	CASSQVPSAGFSEAFF
TRBV5-1	TRBJ2-6	-	few	TGCGCCAGCAGCCCCAGGGGGGCCTCTGGGGCCAACGTCCTGACTTTC	CASSPRGASGANVLTF
TRBV7-9	TRBJ2-7	TRBD1	-	TGTTCCAGCAGCGGACAGGGGAGTGAGCAGTACTTC	CSSSGQGSEQYF
TRBV6-6	TRBJ1-4	-	-	TGTGCCAGCAGTTTCGGGGGGAGGGCGGGGGTCGAAAAACTGTTTTTT	CASSFGGRAGVEKLFF
TRBV7-2	TRBJ2-7	TRBD1	-	TGTGCCAGCAGCTGGGACAGTTTCTCCTACGAGCAGTACTTC	CASSWDSFSYEQYF
TRBV5-1	TRBJ1-2	TRBD1	-	TGCGCCAGCAGCCGTGACGGGACAGGGGATGGCTACACCTTC	CASSRDGTGDGYTF
TRBV11-2	TRBJ2-5	TRBD1	-	TGTGCCAGCAGCCCCCGCGTGGGGACAGGTACCCAAGAGACCCAGTACTTC	CASSPRVGTGTQETQYF
TRBV11-3	TRBJ2-7	TRBD1	-	TGTGCCAGCAGCTCGAGACGGGACAGGGTCTACGAGCAGTACTTC	CASSSRRDRVYEQYF
TRBV10-3	TRBJ2-7	TRBD1	-	TGTGCCATCAGTGACCCAAGACAGGGGTCCTACGAGCAGTACTTC	CAISDPRQGSYEQYF
TRBV27	TRBJ2-7	-	once	TGTGCCAGCAGTTTTGACAGGAAATCTTACGAGCAGTACTTC	CASSFDRKSYEQYF
TRBV7-8	TRBJ2-5	-	-	TGTGCCAGCAGCTGGAATCAGGGGACCCAGTACTTC	CASSWNQGTQYF
TRBV6-1	TRBJ2-1	-	-	TGTGCCAGCAGTGGGTCAGGGTCATGGGATGAGCAGTTCTTC	CASSGSGSWDEQFF
TRBV7-9	TRBJ2-7	-	-	TGTTCCAGCAGCTTAGTGGCGGGGGCGGGCACCTACGAGCAGTACTTC	CSSSLVAGAGTYEQYF
TRBV9	TRBJ1-1	-	-	TGTGCCAGCAGCGGGGGGGGCGGCATGAACACTGAAGCTTTCTTT	CASSGGGGMNTEAFF
TRBV7-2	TRBJ1-1	-	few	TGTGCCAGCAGCTTCTCAGTGAACACTGAAGCTTTCTTT	CASSFSVNTEAFF
TRBV7-6	TRBJ1-2	-	-	TGTGCCAGCAGCCCAGACACCGGTAGTTTGAACTATGGCTACACCTTC	CASSPDTGSLNYGYTF
TRBV18	TRBJ1-6	-	-	TGTGCCAGCTCACCACGCGCGAAGGACATAGCAAACACAGCCTCCTATAATTCACCCCTCCACTTT	CASSPRAKDIANTASYNSPLHF
TRBV18	TRBJ2-3	-	-	TGTGCCAGCTCACCACCCATCCCAGATACGCAGTATTTT	CASSPPIPDTQYF
TRBV28	TRBJ2-1	-	-	TGTGCCAGCAGTGTTAGGGACTTAACTTCCTACAATGAGCAGTTCTTC	CASSVRDLTSYNEQFF
TRBV7-9	TRBJ2-1	TRBD2	-	TGTGCCAGCAGCCCCGCCACCAGACTAGCGGGATACAATGAGCAGTTCTTC	CASSPATRLAGYNEQFF
TRBV2	TRBJ1-5	-	-	TGTGCCAGCAGGGACACTAATCAGCCCCAGCATTTT	CASRDTNQPQHF
TRBV6-6	TRBJ1-1	-	few	TGTGCCAGCAGAACAACTGGGCAGGGGATTTCGGCTGAAGCTTTCTTT	CASRTTGQGISAEAFF
TRBV9	TRBJ2-7	TRBD2	few	TGTGCCAGCAGCGTAGAGGTCTCCGCGGGGGGGAACGAGCAGTACTTC	CASSVEVSAGGNEQYF
TRBV5-1	TRBJ1-4	TRBD1	-	TGCGCCAGCAGCGACGCAGGGGGGATCAATGAAAAACTGTTTTTT	CASSDAGGINEKLFF
TRBV2	TRBJ1-1	-	few	TGTGCCAGCAGTGTAGGGGCCGGGGGTAGACGGACTGAAGCTTTCTTT	CASSVGAGGRRTEAFF
TRBV5-6	TRBJ1-3	-	-	TGTGCCAGCAGCCCGACAAGGCGGAGGGTTTCAGCTCCCACCATATATTTT	CASSPTRRRVSAPTIYF
TRBV18	TRBJ1-2	TRBD1	-	TGTGCCAGCTCACCACCGGCGGACAGGGGCGGTGGCTACACCTTC	CASSPPADRGGGYTF
TRBV5-4	TRBJ1-1	TRBD1	-	TGTGCCAGCAGCCTCACGGGACAGGGAGAAGCTTTCTTT	CASSLTGQGEAFF
TRBV2	TRBJ2-2	-	-	TGTGCCAGCAATGAACAGGGAATTACGAACACCGGGGAGCTGTTTTTT	CASNEQGITNTGELFF
TRBV4-3	TRBJ2-7	TRBD1	-	TGCGCCAGCAGCCAAGTATTTCGGACAGGGGATCACGAGCAGTACTTC	CASSQVFRTGDHEQYF
TRBV7-7	TRBJ2-7	-	-	TGTGCTAGCAGCACACTAGCTGGCGAGCAGTACTTC	CASSTLAGEQYF
TRBV19	TRBJ1-1	TRBD1	once	TGTGCCAGTAGTATGGGCAGGGGGATCCGGGACACTGAAGCTTTCTTT	CASSMGRGIRDTEAFF
TRBV19	TRBJ2-1	TRBD1	-	TGTGCCAGTAGTATCGATCTCATTCGGACAGGTTTGTACAATGAGCAGTTCTTC	CASSIDLIRTGLYNEQFF
TRBV28	TRBJ1-2	TRBD1	-	TGTGCCAGCAGAACAACAGGGGTGGCCTATGGCTACACCTTC	CASRTTGVAYGYTF
TRBV28	TRBJ1-2	TRBD1	once	TGTGCCAGCAGTTCCGGACAGGGGAGGCGGGGCTACACCTTC	CASSSGQGRRGYTF
TRBV4-2	TRBJ2-2	TRBD1	-	TGTGCCAGCAGCCTTCCCGGGACAGGCACCGGGGAGCTGTTTTTT	CASSLPGTGTGELFF
TRBV18	TRBJ1-2	-	-	TGTGCCAGCTCACCCGGGATACCATCGGGGGGCTACACCTTC	CASSPGIPSGGYTF
TRBV7-8	TRBJ1-6	-	-	TGTGCCAGCAGCTTAGAAAGCGCCAGGGGTTATAATTCACCCCTCCACTTT	CASSLESARGYNSPLHF
TRBV6-5	TRBJ1-5	TRBD1	few	TGTGCCAGCAGTGGGTCAGGGGGCCGTCAGCCCCAGCATTTT	CASSGSGGRQPQHF
TRBV2	TRBJ1-1	TRBD1	-	TGTGCCAGCACCGAATGGGACAGCCTGAACACTGAAGCTTTCTTT	CASTEWDSLNTEAFF
TRBV29-1	TRBJ1-1	-	-	TGCAGCGTCGCGGGCAGCAGCCCACCAGGTATGGCTTTCTTT	CSVAGSSPPGMAFF
TRBV28	TRBJ2-7	-	once	TGTGCCAGCACAACTGGGGCGATGGGGGGCTCCTACGAGCAGTACTTC	CASTTGAMGGSYEQYF
TRBV7-2	TRBJ1-5	-	few	TGTGCCAGCAGCCGAGAGGGTCAGCCCCAGCATTTT	CASSREGQPQHF
TRBV29-1	TRBJ2-1	-	-	TGCAGCGTTGAAGTTGGGACTTCTCGATTCTACAATGAGCAGTTCTTC	CSVEVGTSRFYNEQFF